This T cell receptor beta chain derives from a study of OX40 agonist ivuxolimab in advanced cancers. Study results and caveats: Several nonresponders also turned out to have low normalized T-cell clonal expansion. At 0.1 to 3.0 mg/kg, clonal expansion of CD4+ and CD8+ blood T cells had occurred by week 6.

Blood samples were obtained at baseline, cycle 4 day 1, and cycle 7 day 1. About this clone itself: Its target is unknown.

Looked up from germline, CDR1 is SGHTA and CDR2 is FQGTGA. The CDR3 is 14 amino acids. The germline V and J ends were trimmed by 3 bases and 3 bases, with 12 bases remaining between them. TCRdb's copy holds only in-frame clones and misses some; the assay was immunoSEQ multiplex PCR. The sample lists around 100,000 clones, approximately 90% occurring once. The specimen comprised CD4+ or CD8+ T cells sorted from blood, sampled in a trial of the OX40 agonist ivuxolimab. The rearrangement links TRBV7-3 to TRBJ2-7, with a weak D call TRBD1 (5 bases). The receptor was isolated from an adult with an advanced solid tumor such as melanoma, head and neck, liver or kidney cancer. The CDR3 is CASSFRTGIYEQYF. The DNA of the CDR3 is TGTGCCAGCAGCTTCCGAACAGGTATCTACGAGCAGTACTTC.